This passage covers 21 T cell receptor beta chains from one sample sequenced in a study of Ad26.COV2.S vaccination and SARS-CoV-2 variants. Libraries were prepared by immunoSEQ multiplex PCR; TCRdb keeps only in-frame clonotypes and omits some of them. Among hundreds of thousands of clones listed, roughly 86% were seen once. Sample treatment: roughly 18 received Ad26.COV2.S at low or high dose, single or two shots; 5 received placebo; per-sample allocation not given. It was on day 63 after the first vaccine or placebo injection that samples were taken. The specimen comprised peripheral blood, sampled in a trial of Ad26.COV2.S vaccine versus placebo. The receptor source for this set is a person aged 18-60 years who received the Ad26.COV2.S COVID-19 vaccine or a placebo.

The rearrangement uses TRBV5-4 and TRBJ2-7; TRBD1 matches at 9 bases. Trimming at V came to 5 bases and at J to 2 bases, leaving 8 bases not matched to a gene. Germline-derived CDR1 and CDR2 are SGHNT and YYREEE (reference sequence). The length of the CDR3 is 15 residues. The CDR3 here is CASSQGQGLTYEQYF. CDR3 DNA: TGTGCCAGCAGTCAGGGACAGGGCCTAACCTACGAGCAGTACTTC.

The rearrangement links TRBV6-5 to TRBJ1-6, with D possibly TRBD1 on 6 matching bases. There are 15 residues in the CDR3. CDR1 and CDR2 from the germline V gene are MNHEY and SVGAGI. Trimming cost V 6 bases and J 9 bases, with 18 bases left between them. The CDR3 reads CASSYAGGLVSPLHF. The CDR3 DNA reads TGTGCCAGCAGCTACGCCGGGGGCCTCGTTTCACCCCTCCACTTT.

This clone was counted many times. The CDR3 nucleotides read TGTGCCAGCAGCCAACAGGGGGCTGAAGCTTTCTTT. Translated, it gives CASSQQGAEAFF. The chain links TRBV6-6 to TRBJ1-1; 8 positions match TRBD1. This CDR3 is 12 amino acids long. CDR1 and CDR2 from the germline V gene are MNHNY and SVGAGI (reference sequence). Unmatched junction bases numbered 3, after V lost 6 bases and J lost 6 bases.

The rearrangement links TRBV18 to TRBJ1-4, with a weak D call TRBD1 (6 bases). V dropped 1 base and J dropped 4 bases, with 13 bases sitting between them. Germline-derived CDR1 and CDR2 are KGHSH and LQKENI. CDR3 length: 16 amino acids. The CDR3 nucleotides read TGTGCCAGCTCACCACGGCACAGGGTTATTAATGAAAAACTGTTTTTT. Translating gives CASSPRHRVINEKLFF.

The rearrangement links TRBV29-1 to TRBJ1-1, with TRBD1 identical over 9 bases. V lost 5 bases, J lost 4 bases, and 5 bases stayed unmatched. There are 13 residues in the CDR3. CDR1 and CDR2 from the germline V gene are SQVTM and ANQGSEA. This CDR3 reads CSVKTGGSTEAFF. The CDR3 DNA is TGCAGCGTTAAAACAGGGGGCAGCACTGAAGCTTTCTTT.

CDR3 residues: CASRPTSSKNIQYF. CDR3 DNA: TGTGCCAGTAGACCTACTAGCAGCAAAAACATTCAGTACTTC. This chain links TRBV19 with TRBJ2-4; D may be TRBD2 (6 bases). CDR3 length: 14 amino acids. Between the trimmed V and J ends, which lost 6 bases and 3 bases, there was a span of 12 bases. The germline V gene has CDR1 LNHDA and CDR2 SQIVND (reference sequence).

This clone is a singleton in its sample. The chain recombines TRBV20-1 with TRBJ2-7, with D tentatively TRBD1 (6 bases). This CDR3 spans 14 amino acids. Germline V gene lookup returns CDR1 DFQATT and CDR2 SNEGSKA (reference sequence). Between the trimmed V and J ends, which lost 3 bases and 4 bases, there was a span of 16 bases. The CDR3 DNA reads as TGCAGTGCTAGTTTAGGGGGAATGAGATACGAGCAGTACTTC. Protein sequence: CSASLGGMRYEQYF.

The chain links TRBV11-3 to TRBJ2-7; D is undetermined. CDR3 size: 13 residues. CDR1 SGHNT and CDR2 YENEEA come from the germline V gene. V was cut by 0 bases and J by 0 bases, with 3 bases left in between. As DNA, the CDR3 is TGTGCCAGCAGCTTAGAGGCCTCCTACGAGCAGTACTTC. Translating it yields CASSLEASYEQYF.

The rearrangement links TRBV7-6 to TRBJ1-1; no reliable D call. CDR3 length: 13 amino acids. Germline-derived CDR1 and CDR2 are SGHVS and FNYEAQ. V shed 1 base and J shed 6 bases, with 9 bases lying between them. The CDR3 reads CASSLGSSSEAFF. The CDR3 DNA reads TGTGCCAGCAGCTTAGGATCCAGCTCTGAAGCTTTCTTT.

The chain employs TRBV5-1 and TRBJ2-5; D possibly corresponds to TRBD2 (5 bases). Germline V gene lookup returns CDR1 SGHRS and CDR2 YFSETQ. Trimming cost V 0 bases and J 3 bases, with 15 bases left between them. The CDR3 consists of 16 residues. The CDR3 DNA follows: TGCGCCAGCAGCTTGGACGGTTTGGCAGCGGAAGAGACCCAGTACTTC. It codes for CASSLDGLAAEETQYF.

This chain links TRBV11-2 with TRBJ2-2; a possible D gene is TRBD1 (6 bases). Germline V gene lookup returns CDR1 SGHAT and CDR2 FQNNGV. Trimming shortened V by 8 bases and J by 4 bases, and 8 bases separated the two germline ends. CDR3 size: 12 residues. The CDR3: CASARGTGELFF. In DNA form, the CDR3 reads TGTGCCAGCGCCAGGGGCACCGGGGAGCTGTTTTTT.

The table lists this clone with a few counts. An end of the junction differs from the germline gene, which may be a read error. V gene TRBV19 combines with J gene TRBJ1-1; D not resolved. CDR1 is LNHDA and CDR2 is SQIVND in the germline V gene (reference sequence). This CDR3 region has 15 residues. As DNA, the CDR3 is TGTGCCAGTGGTATTGAGGGAAACAAGAACACTGAAGCTTTCTTT. Protein sequence: CASGIEGNKNTEAFF.

The chain has TRBV2 and TRBJ2-7; D not certain. CDR1 and CDR2 from the germline V gene are SNHLY and FYNNEI. The CDR3 covers 12 residues. Trimming removed 7 bases at V and 3 bases at J, with 10 bases between. CDR3 amino acids: CASTPQHYEQYF. In nucleotides, the CDR3 is TGTGCCAGCACGCCCCAGCACTACGAGCAGTACTTC.

The chain employs TRBV19 and TRBJ1-5, with unresolved D. Trimming pared 0 bases from V and 4 bases from J, leaving 7 bases between. This CDR3 is built from 14 residues. Germline V CDR1 and CDR2: LNHDA, SQIVND (reference sequence). The CDR3 DNA reads as TGTGCCAGTAGTATAGATGCACGGAATCAGCCCCAGCATTTT. Translated: CASSIDARNQPQHF. The full variable domain, rest sourced from reference TRBV19 and TRBJ1-5, is DGGITQSPKYLFRKEGQNVTLSCEQNLNHDAMYWYRQDPGQGLRLIYYSQIVNDFQKGDIAEGYSVSREKKESFPLTVTSAQKNPTAFYLCASSIDARNQPQHFGDGTRLSIL.

The V call is TRBV5-1, the J call TRBJ1-5; D gene ambiguous. The CDR3 runs to 16 residues. The ends were cut back, 0 bases at V and 3 bases at J, with 13 bases in the middle. Germline V lookup: CDR1 SGHRS, CDR2 YFSETQ. The CDR3 loop reads CASSLEGGPYNQPQHF. The DNA for the CDR3 is TGCGCCAGCAGCTTGGAGGGAGGGCCTTACAATCAGCCCCAGCATTTT.

The genes are TRBV5-1 and TRBJ2-2; TRBD2 matches at 15 bases. V lost 2 bases to trimming and J lost 5 bases; unmatched junction nucleotides: 7. CDR3 length: 18 amino acids. Germline values: CDR1 SGHRS, CDR2 YFSETQ. The chain's CDR3 is CASSFGLAGGPVTGELFF. CDR3 in DNA: TGCGCCAGCAGCTTTGGACTAGCGGGAGGGCCGGTTACCGGGGAGCTGTTTTTT.

The chain uses TRBV5-1 and TRBJ2-3, with 7 bases identical to TRBD2. V was clipped by 7 bases and J by 4 bases; unmatched bases: 9. The CDR3 has 14 residues. Germline assignment: CDR1 SGHRS and CDR2 YFSETQ. Here the CDR3 DNA reads TGCGCCAGCTATCGAGCGGGAATCCCAGATACGCAGTATTTT. Translation gives CASYRAGIPDTQYF.

This clone was detected a few times. The J gene is TRBJ1-5, the V gene TRBV29-1; tentatively, D is TRBD1 (6 bases). The germline V and J ends were trimmed by 7 bases and 2 bases, with 12 bases remaining between them. Germline-derived CDR1 and CDR2 are SQVTM and ANQGSEA. CDR3 length: 13 residues. CDR3 amino acids: CSAQTGGNQPQHF. The CDR3 DNA reads TGCAGCGCACAGACAGGAGGCAATCAGCCCCAGCATTTT. Filled out from reference TRBV29-1 and TRBJ1-5, the complete variable domain reads SAVISQKPSRDICQRGTSLTIQCQVDSQVTMMFWYRQQPGQSLTLIATANQGSEATYESGFVIDKFPISRPNLTFSTLTVSNMSPEDSSIYLCSAQTGGNQPQHFGDGTRLSIL.

The V gene is TRBV7-9, the J gene TRBJ2-1, with TRBD2 matching 11 bases. The CDR3 totals 16 residues. V dropped 2 bases and J dropped 7; count of bases not matched to a gene: 7. From germline, CDR1 is SEHNR and CDR2 FQNEAQ (reference sequence). CDR3 DNA sequence: TGTGCCAGCAGCTTAATACTAGCGGGGGTCCGTAATGAGCAGTTCTTC. Translation: CASSLILAGVRNEQFF.

The rearrangement uses TRBV18 and TRBJ1-6; D ambiguous. Trimming took off 3 bases at V and 0 bases at J, with 9 bases between the two ends. Germline V lookup: CDR1 KGHSH, CDR2 LQKENI. The CDR3 sequence is 16 residues long. CDR3 DNA sequence: TGTGCCAGCTCACCCGACATGGGCTCCTATAATTCACCCCTCCACTTT. This translates into CASSPDMGSYNSPLHF.

This clone has more than one count but fewer than ten. The chain uses TRBV29-1 and TRBJ1-1; D possibly corresponds to TRBD1 (6 bases). CDR1 and CDR2 from the germline V gene are SQVTM and ANQGSEA. This CDR3 spans 12 amino acids. V was shortened by 7 bases and J by 3 bases, with 12 bases between the two germline ends. This CDR3 reads CSADRWYTEAFF. The CDR3, as DNA: TGCAGCGCCGACAGGTGGTACACTGAAGCTTTCTTT.